This T cell receptor beta chain was identified in a study of control samples from healthy donors and cancer patients. Trimming shortened V by 2 bases and J by 3 bases, and 5 bases separated the two germline ends. Germline CDR1 is SGHRS and CDR2 is YFSETQ. The CDR3 loop spans 12 amino acids. Sequencing was performed with immunoSEQ multiplex PCR; in TCRdb, only in-frame clones are kept and a portion is missing. Here the sample spans over 90,000 clones, about 89% being singletons. This sequence joins TRBV5-1 and TRBJ2-5, with D perhaps matching TRBD1 (5 bases). Material for sequencing was PBMCs. The sequence was obtained from a man between 60 and 75 years old with lung cancer. The CDR3: CASSFREETQYF. The CDR3 DNA reads as TGCGCCAGCAGCTTCAGGGAAGAGACCCAGTACTTC.